This T cell receptor (beta chain) was captured in a study of T cell changes during pregnancy in multiple sclerosis. Method: immunoSEQ multiplex PCR; TCRdb's copy keeps in-frame clones and lacks some. The sample consists of under 50,000 clones, approximately 95% of them appearing once. The clonotype comes from a female donor with multiple sclerosis, enrolled in a pregnancy study. The source was CD8+ T cells from peripheral blood mononuclear cells, collected in the first trimester of pregnancy.

CDR3 residues: CASSPVRISNQPQHF. CDR3 coding DNA: TGTGCCAGCAGTCCCGTCCGTATAAGCAATCAGCCCCAGCATTTT. The chain recombines TRBV6-5 with TRBJ1-5; D gene ambiguous. Germline loops: CDR1 MNHEY, CDR2 SVGAGI. V lost 5 bases to trimming and J lost 1 base, with 12 bases between them. This CDR3 is 15 amino acids long.